A single sample is the source of the 28 T cell receptor beta chains below, sequenced in a study of early T cells in non-severe SARS-CoV-2 infection (dated by TCRdb to about 2021). Libraries were constructed by 5' RACE. Sequencing instrument: NextSeq 500. TCRdb trimmed the raw reads at Q25, called clones with MiXCR and kept productive beta chains. CDR3 protein duplicates are merged, each entry listing the most common genes and DNA. In all, the sample holds roughly 63,000 distinct CDR3 sequences, and over 10% of those were seen once. About 4.3% of the sample is in the top ten clones. The specimen sequenced was whole blood. The source of these receptors is an adult who was a healthcare worker with PCR-confirmed SARS-CoV-2 infection or an uninfected control (not recorded which).

The chain recombines TRBV4-1 with TRBJ1-1; D remains ambiguous. CDR3 length equals 14 residues. CDR1 is MGHRA and CDR2 is YSYEKL in the germline V gene. V was pared by 6 bases and J by 5 bases, with 16 bases between. CDR3 residues: CASRNPRMGTEAFF. The CDR3 nucleotides are TGCGCCAGCAGGAACCCGAGGATGGGAACTGAAGCTTTCTTT.

At least ten counts were recorded for this clonotype. V and J are TRBV19 and TRBJ2-1; D gene uncertain. The CDR3 has 12 residues. Germline V gene data show CDR1 as LNHDA and CDR2 as SQIVND (reference sequence). The V end lost 5 bases, the J end lost 4 bases, and 6 bases lay between the germline ends. The CDR3 DNA is TGTGCCAGTAGTGCAGATTACAATGAGCAGTTCTTC. Residues: CASSADYNEQFF.

In this sample, this clonotype turned up a few times. This chain links TRBV5-5 with TRBJ1-2; 8 bases map to TRBD1. This CDR3 has 14 residues. Germline loops: CDR1 SGHKS, CDR2 YYEKEE (reference sequence). The J segment lost 7 bases and the V segment lost 4 bases, leaving 9 bases of the junction unmatched. The CDR3 is CASSRTGRGGGYTF. The CDR3 nucleotides read TGTGCCAGCAGCCGGACAGGGCGAGGCGGTGGCTACACCTTC.

This clonotype has a count of ten or more. The V and J genes are TRBV19 and TRBJ1-4; D might be TRBD1 (6 bases). This CDR3 contains 15 residues. The germline CDR1 and CDR2 sequences are LNHDA and SQIVND (reference sequence). V lost 7 bases, J lost 2 bases, and 14 bases lay in between. CDR3 nucleotide sequence: TGTGCCAGTACCCCCGGGGGGGGCACTAATGAAAAACTGTTTTTT. It encodes CASTPGGGTNEKLFF.

In its sample, this clonotype was seen a few times. The chain is built from TRBV3-1 and TRBJ1-2, with TRBD1 matching over 9 bases. The V segment lost 2 bases and the J segment 5 bases; nucleotides outside the gene matches: 9. CDR3 length equals 16 residues. From germline, CDR1 is LGHDT and CDR2 YNNKEL (reference sequence). This CDR3 reads CASSQPGQGLGYGYTF. As DNA, the CDR3 is TGTGCCAGCAGCCAACCGGGACAGGGACTTGGTTATGGCTACACCTTC.

This clonotype showed up many times. J is TRBJ2-1 and V is TRBV7-8; tentatively, D is TRBD1 (8 bases). Germline CDR1 and CDR2: SGHVS and FQNEAQ. CDR3 length equals 15 residues. V shed 5 bases and J shed 3 bases, with 14 bases lying between them. The CDR3 DNA is TGTGCCAGCAGCCCTAACAGGGGGGGCTACAATGAGCAGTTCTTC. It yields the protein CASSPNRGGYNEQFF.

This clonotype was detected ten times or more. The V call is TRBV14, the J call TRBJ1-1, with 12 bases that match TRBD1. Germline values: CDR1 SGHDN, CDR2 FVKESK. The CDR3 is 16 amino acids. V lost 5 bases and J lost 3; bases outside the gene matches: 7. The CDR3 is CASSSPGQGAHTEAFF. CDR3 in DNA: TGTGCCAGCAGCTCCCCGGGACAGGGGGCCCACACTGAAGCTTTCTTT.

The CDR3 DNA follows: TGTGCCAGCAGTGAAGCGTGGGGCGGCTACACCTTC. Its translation: CASSEAWGGYTF. The chain carries TRBV2 and TRBJ1-2, with a possible D match to TRBD1 (5 bases). The CDR3 has 12 amino acids. Germline assignment: CDR1 SNHLY and CDR2 FYNNEI. V lost 0 bases to trimming and J lost 8 bases, with 7 bases between them.

The chain carries TRBV7-2 and TRBJ1-5; the match to TRBD1 covers 8 bases. Germline-derived CDR1 and CDR2 are SGHTA and FQGNSA. V lost 4 bases to trimming and J lost 5 bases; unmatched junction nucleotides: 7. The CDR3 is 15 residues long. This CDR3 reads CASSSQGQGDQPQHF. CDR3 sequence (DNA): TGTGCCAGCAGCTCCCAAGGACAGGGTGATCAGCCCCAGCATTTT.

This clonotype was seen at least ten times. The rearrangement links TRBV12-5 to TRBJ1-2; TRBD1 might be the D (6 bases). The germline V gene has CDR1 LGHNT and CDR2 FRNRAP. Trimming left V 4 bases short and J 4 bases short, with 16 bases between. CDR3 size: 15 residues. The CDR3, as DNA: TGTGCTAGTGGTTCGCGACAGGCCCGGCTCTATGGCTACACCTTC. Its protein is CASGSRQARLYGYTF.

This clonotype was detected ten times or more. This chain uses TRBV27 with TRBJ1-6; D unclear. Trimming cost V 2 bases and J 4 bases, with 6 bases left between them. The germline V gene has CDR1 MNHEY and CDR2 SMNVEV (reference sequence). The CDR3 has 14 amino acids. The CDR3: CASSLNGYNSPLHF. CDR3 nucleotide sequence: TGTGCCAGCAGTTTAAACGGATATAATTCACCCCTCCACTTT.

This clonotype was seen only a few times. CDR3 sequence: CSPLAAHSTDTQYF. Here the CDR3 DNA reads TGCAGTCCTCTAGCGGCTCATAGCACAGATACGCAGTATTTT. J is TRBJ2-3 and V is TRBV20-1, with 7 bases aligning to TRBD2. With 8 bases clipped from V and 0 bases from J, the junction kept 8 bases outside the gene matches. CDR1 is DFQATT, CDR2 SNEGSKA, per germline (reference sequence). The CDR3 spans 14 residues.

The CDR3, as DNA: TGCGCCAGCAGCTGGGACACAGGGGATGGCTACACCTTC. This encodes CASSWDTGDGYTF. The chain recombines TRBV5-1 with TRBJ1-2; 7 bases agree with TRBD1. The CDR3 extends over 13 amino acids. CDR1 and CDR2 (germline): SGHRS, YFSETQ. J gave up 6 bases and V 3 bases, and 5 bases lay outside the gene matches.

Notes on this clonotype: This may come from a read error, since a much larger clone is one base off. It is likely a read error, because the conserved phenylalanine at the end of the CDR3 is missing. This chain uses TRBV6-2 or TRBV6-3 with TRBJ2-7; D is possibly TRBD2 (6 bases). Trimming stripped 7 bases from V and 5 bases from J, with 21 bases between. This CDR3 has 15 residues. Germline lookup yields CDR1 MNHEY and CDR2 SVGEGT. The CDR3 DNA sequence: TGTGCCAGCATCTTAACGGAGGGCAGGAGGCACGAGCAGTACTTA. It translates to CASILTEGRRHEQYL.

This clonotype showed up many times. V and J are TRBV28 and TRBJ2-3; D might be TRBD1 (6 bases). Per germline, CDR1 MDHEN and CDR2 SYDVKM. Trimming took off 2 bases at V and 1 base at J, with 13 bases between the two ends. The CDR3 sequence is 16 residues long. CDR3 loop: CASSLQPSGGTDTQYF. CDR3 coding DNA: TGTGCCAGCAGTTTACAACCTTCAGGGGGCACAGATACGCAGTATTTT.

In its sample, this clonotype was seen a few times. This rearrangement joins TRBV12-3 or TRBV12-4 to TRBJ1-5; D gene ambiguous. This CDR3 contains 14 residues. Trimming took off 3 bases at V and 2 bases at J, with 8 bases between the two ends. Written as DNA, the CDR3 is TGTGCCAGCAGTTTGAAGGCGGGCAATCAGCCCCAGCATTTT. Translating it yields CASSLKAGNQPQHF.

This clonotype was counted ten times or more. The rearrangement joins TRBV5-1 to TRBJ2-7, with D uncertain. V shed 7 bases and J shed 4 bases, with 9 bases lying between them. This CDR3 spans 11 amino acids. Germline CDR1 is SGHRS and CDR2 is YFSETQ. As DNA, the CDR3 is TGCGCCAGCCCTCCGCCATACGAGCAGTACTTC. Residues: CASPPPYEQYF. Based on the CDR3 plus reference TRBV5-1 and TRBJ2-7, the full variable domain is KAGVTQTPRYLIKTRGQQVTLSCSPISGHRSVSWYQQTPGQGLQFLFEYFSETQRNKGNFPGRFSGRQFSNSRSEMNVSTLELGDSALYLCASPPPYEQYFGPGTRLTVT.

This clonotype was seen at least ten times. The CDR3 sequence: CASSILLAGTQETQYF. In nucleotides, the CDR3 is TGTGCCAGTAGTATACTACTAGCGGGCACACAAGAGACCCAGTACTTC. This chain links TRBV19 with TRBJ2-5; TRBD2 matches at 9 bases. Germline lookup yields CDR1 LNHDA and CDR2 SQIVND (reference sequence). The CDR3 loop spans 16 amino acids. The junction had 6 bases not matched to a gene; V was cut back by 2 bases and J by 2 bases. The full variable domain, rest sourced from reference TRBV19 and TRBJ2-5, is DGGITQSPKYLFRKEGQNVTLSCEQNLNHDAMYWYRQDPGQGLRLIYYSQIVNDFQKGDIAEGYSVSREKKESFPLTVTSAQKNPTAFYLCASSILLAGTQETQYFGPGTRLLVL.

This clonotype has only a few counts. This rearrangement joins TRBV20-1 to TRBJ1-2; the match to TRBD1 covers 8 bases. V lost 4 bases, J lost 0 bases, and 7 bases stayed unmatched. Germline V gene lookup returns CDR1 DFQATT and CDR2 SNEGSKA (reference sequence). The CDR3 spans 15 residues. The CDR3 DNA reads TGCAGTGCTATTTTACAGGGGGGCCCTAACTATGGCTACACCTTC. This codes for CSAILQGGPNYGYTF.

This clonotype occurred many times. V gene TRBV19 combines with J gene TRBJ2-7, with 7 bases fitting TRBD2. The CDR3 runs to 15 residues. Germline V gene lookup returns CDR1 LNHDA and CDR2 SQIVND (reference sequence). V trimming: 8 bases; J trimming: 4 bases; junction bases outside the gene matches: 14. This chain's CDR3 is CASRGAGPKGYEQYF. CDR3 sequence (DNA): TGTGCCAGTCGCGGAGCGGGGCCGAAGGGATACGAGCAGTACTTC.

The sample holds many counts of this clonotype. The genes are TRBV7-9 and TRBJ1-1; D is undetermined. Trimming took 2 bases from V and 4 from J, leaving 17 bases between them. This CDR3 comprises 16 residues. Germline assignment: CDR1 SEHNR and CDR2 FQNEAQ (reference sequence). The CDR3, as DNA: TGTGCCAGCAGCTTACTGGAAGACCTTGAGGGCACTGAAGCTTTCTTT. This gives the protein CASSLLEDLEGTEAFF.

This clonotype was recorded a few times. The chain links TRBV20-1 to TRBJ2-3, with 9 bases that match TRBD2. The CDR3 is 14 residues long. CDR1 is DFQATT and CDR2 is SNEGSKA in the germline V gene (reference sequence). V shed 1 base and J 4 bases; nucleotides not matched to a gene: 3. CDR3 amino acids: CSARGGGGADTQYF. The CDR3 DNA is TGCAGTGCTAGAGGCGGCGGGGGGGCAGATACGCAGTATTTT.

This clonotype appeared many times. V gene TRBV7-2 combines with J gene TRBJ2-3, with 9 bases identical to TRBD2. CDR3 length: 15 residues. The trim removed 5 bases at V and 6 bases at J, leaving 9 bases unmatched. CDR1 SGHTA and CDR2 FQGNSA come from the germline V gene. The CDR3 DNA follows: TGTGCCAGCAGCCCAGCGGGACTAGCTGGGGATACGCAGTATTTT. It codes for CASSPAGLAGDTQYF. The variable domain in full, completed from reference TRBV7-2 and TRBJ2-3, reads GAGVSQSPSNKVTEKGKDVELRCDPISGHTALYWYRQSLGQGLEFLIYFQGNSAPDKSGLPSDRFSAERTGGSVSTLTIQRTQQEDSAVYLCASSPAGLAGDTQYFGPGTRLTVL.

In this sample, this clonotype turned up many times. The rearrangement uses TRBV27 and TRBJ2-3; D unclear. This CDR3 has 13 residues. V was clipped by 9 bases and J by 2 bases, with 12 bases between them. Germline CDR1 MNHEY, CDR2 SMNVEV (reference sequence). For the CDR3, the DNA is TGTGCCAGTAGCACAGTTAACACAGATACGCAGTATTTT. Translation: CASSTVNTDTQYF.

This clonotype was detected ten times or more. The chain employs TRBV12-3 or TRBV12-4 and TRBJ2-5; the match to TRBD1 covers 7 bases. J lost 3 bases, V lost 7 bases, and 5 bases had no gene match. The CDR3 contains 13 residues. Here the CDR3 DNA reads TGTGCCAGCACAACGACAGGGAAAGAGACCCAGTACTTC. Residues: CASTTTGKETQYF.

This clonotype occurred many times. The chain carries TRBV20-1 and TRBJ1-2; perhaps TRBD1 as D (6 bases). Germline CDR1 DFQATT, CDR2 SNEGSKA (reference sequence). The CDR3 is 16 residues long. V gave up 0 bases and J gave up 8 bases, with 22 bases separating them. The CDR3 DNA reads TGCAGTGCTAGAGATTACGGAGGGGACACAACTAGAGGCTACACCTTC. This translates into CSARDYGGDTTRGYTF.

The V gene is TRBV10-3, the J gene TRBJ2-5; D is perhaps TRBD2 (5 bases). CDR1 is ENHRY and CDR2 is SYGVKD in the germline V gene. V lost 5 bases to trimming and J lost 1 base, with 8 bases between them. The CDR3 is made up of 13 amino acids. This chain's CDR3 is CAISSGSQETQYF. The CDR3 DNA sequence: TGTGCCATCAGTAGCGGCAGCCAAGAGACCCAGTACTTC.

This clonotype appeared many times. The rearrangement joins TRBV5-4 to TRBJ1-5; no clear D. This CDR3 is built from 13 residues. Germline-derived CDR1 and CDR2 are SGHNT and YYREEE (reference sequence). Trimming stripped 3 bases from V and 4 bases from J, with 8 bases between. The CDR3 DNA follows: TGTGCCAGCAGCTCAGACGGTAATCAGCCCCAGCATTTT. It specifies CASSSDGNQPQHF.